The 14 T cell receptor beta chains below all came from one sample that was sequenced in a study of identical twins. MiXCR, run by TCRdb on the 5' RACE reads, gives a single entry per CDR3 protein. The repertoire consists of a few hundred thousand distinct CDR3 sequences, with 9% to 10% occurring once and the leading ten covering around 8.6%. Sequencing input: naive T cells sorted from blood. These receptors were obtained from a woman between 50 and 59 years old in good health.

CDR3 sequence (DNA): TGTGCCAGCACCCGGGACAGGAACACTGAAGCTTTCTTT. It yields the protein CASTRDRNTEAFF. The chain combines TRBV12-3 or TRBV12-4 with TRBJ1-1; 7 positions agree with TRBD1. This CDR3 comprises 13 residues. The V and J ends lost 7 bases and 1 base, in that order; junction bases with no gene match: 3.

This clonotype came up a few times. V is TRBV30 and J is TRBJ1-2; 7 bases match TRBD1. The CDR3 has 16 residues. Trimming at V came to 3 bases and at J to 4 bases, leaving 14 bases not matched to a gene. CDR1 and CDR2 (germline): GTSNPN, SVGIG (reference sequence). The CDR3 DNA follows: TGTGCCTGGAGGGGGGGACAGCCATACCCATCCTATGGCTACACCTTC. Translated, it gives CAWRGGQPYPSYGYTF.

To note about this clonotype: This may arise from a read error, as a much more abundant clone is one base away. This chain links TRBV5-1 with TRBJ2-7; D unclear. The germline V and J ends were trimmed by 5 bases and 1 base, with 4 bases remaining between them. This CDR3 comprises 11 residues. Per germline, CDR1 SGHRS and CDR2 YFSETQ. CDR3 in amino acids: CASRESYEQYF. CDR3 coding DNA: TGCGCCAGCAGAGAGTCCTACGAGCAGTACTTC.

This rearrangement joins TRBV3-1 to TRBJ1-2; D not resolved. Per germline, CDR1 LGHDT and CDR2 YNNKEL (reference sequence). CDR3 length: 15 amino acids. The germline V and J ends were trimmed by 2 bases and 8 bases, with 18 bases remaining between them. In DNA form, the CDR3 reads TGTGCCAGCAGCCAATCTAGGGTCCAGATTTGGGGCTACACCTTC. Encoded protein: CASSQSRVQIWGYTF.

There are a few counts of this clonotype. This chain connects TRBV20-1 to TRBJ2-7; D possibly corresponds to TRBD2 (5 bases). Per germline, CDR1 DFQATT and CDR2 SNEGSKA (reference sequence). The CDR3 is made up of 14 amino acids. Trimming stripped 1 base from V and 4 bases from J, with 14 bases between. CDR3 region: CSARAGSGTYEQYF. CDR3 DNA: TGCAGTGCTAGAGCGGGGAGCGGAACATACGAGCAGTACTTC.

This clonotype was counted only a few times. The chain links TRBV15 to TRBJ1-4; weak D call: TRBD1 (6 bases). The ends were cut back, 6 bases at V and 8 bases at J, with 19 bases in the middle. This CDR3 is 15 amino acids long. Germline V gives CDR1 LNHNV, CDR2 YYDKDF (reference sequence). CDR3 in amino acids: CATSTPGAPGEKLFF. The CDR3 DNA is TGTGCCACCAGTACGCCAGGGGCGCCTGGGGAAAAACTGTTTTTT. Full variable domain (missing parts from reference TRBV15 and TRBJ1-4): DAMVIQNPRYQVTQFGKPVTLSCSQTLNHNVMYWYQQKSSQAPKLLFHYYDKDFNNEADTPDNFQSRRPNTSFCFLDIRSPGLGDTAMYLCATSTPGAPGEKLFFGSGTQLSVL.

Only a few counts were recorded for this clonotype. The genes are TRBV20-1 and TRBJ2-3; 7 bases match TRBD2. CDR3 length: 14 amino acids. V was pared by 3 bases and J by 3 bases, with 6 bases of the junction left unmatched. Germline CDR1 reads DFQATT; CDR2 reads SNEGSKA (reference sequence). The DNA for the CDR3 is TGCAGTGCTAGGCGCGGCGGGAGTACAGATACGCAGTATTTT. Translation: CSARRGGSTDTQYF.

This clonotype showed up just a few times. The chain is built from TRBV12-3 or TRBV12-4 and TRBJ1-1; tentative D call: TRBD1 (6 bases). The CDR3 totals 14 residues. Trimming removed 3 bases at V and 5 bases at J, with 13 bases between. CDR3 region: CASSLGGADTEAFF. CDR3 DNA: TGTGCCAGCAGTTTGGGGGGCGCGGATACTGAAGCTTTCTTT.

This clonotype appeared many times. The V and J genes are TRBV6-5 and TRBJ1-1; 7 bases are a match to TRBD1. There are 14 residues in the CDR3. Losses at the gene ends were 4 bases for V and 1 base for J; bases not matched to a gene: 3. Germline lookup yields CDR1 MNHEY and CDR2 SVGAGI. DNA for the CDR3: TGTGCCAGCAGTTTAAACAGGGGGAACACTGAAGCTTTCTTT. It is translated as CASSLNRGNTEAFF.

This clonotype has only a few counts. The chain uses TRBV27 and TRBJ1-2; 8 positions agree with TRBD1. J lost 3 bases, V lost 4 bases, and 10 bases had no gene match. CDR1 is MNHEY, CDR2 SMNVEV, per germline (reference sequence). This CDR3 comprises 16 residues. The DNA for the CDR3 is TGTGCCAGCAGTTCTCGGACAGGGAGGGGTGACTATGGCTACACCTTC. Residues: CASSSRTGRGDYGYTF.

This clonotype appeared a few times. The chain carries TRBV11-2 and TRBJ2-1; 10 nucleotides line up with TRBD2. Germline V lookup: CDR1 SGHAT, CDR2 FQNNGV. The J segment lost 3 bases and the V segment lost 1 base, leaving 3 bases of the junction unmatched. The CDR3 is 16 amino acids. The CDR3 DNA reads TGTGCCAGCAGCTTAGTGAGGACTAGCGGCTACAATGAGCAGTTCTTC. Protein product: CASSLVRTSGYNEQFF.

This chain connects TRBV5-1 to TRBJ2-2; D is unresolved. This CDR3 comprises 15 residues. The germline CDR1 and CDR2 sequences are SGHRS and YFSETQ. Trimming pared 1 base from V and 8 bases from J, leaving 15 bases between. This CDR3 is CASSLRATPTGELFF. CDR3 in DNA: TGCGCCAGCAGCTTGAGGGCAACACCTACAGGGGAGCTGTTTTTT.

J is TRBJ2-7 and V is TRBV5-8, with D possibly being TRBD1 (6 bases). Per germline, CDR1 SGHTS and CDR2 YDEGEE. V was cut by 1 base and J by 7 bases, with 18 bases left in between. This CDR3 has 15 residues. The CDR3 spells CASSLTAPQRGEQYF. In DNA form, the CDR3 reads TGTGCCAGCAGCTTGACAGCGCCACAAAGGGGGGAGCAGTACTTC.

This clonotype occurred many times. The rearrangement links TRBV5-1 to TRBJ2-4; the D gene is possibly TRBD2 (5 bases). CDR3 length: 18 residues. In germline, CDR1 is SGHRS, CDR2 YFSETQ. V lost 0 bases and J 0 bases, leaving 16 bases between the germline ends. Here the CDR3 reads CASSLGWGAVGAKNIQYF. The CDR3 DNA reads TGCGCCAGCAGCTTGGGCTGGGGAGCGGTCGGAGCCAAAAACATTCAGTACTTC.